This entry lists 31 T cell receptor beta chains sequenced from one sample in a study of beta chain features in type 1 diabetes. cDNA synthesis used the whole RNA isolate, giving expressed TCRB sequences. Some clones are missing from TCRdb's copy, which holds only in-frame ones; the method was immunoSEQ multiplex PCR. The table lists about 900,000 clones, roughly a sixth of them singletons. Sequenced input: naive CD4+ T cells from blood. These receptors originate from a woman aged 18-35 years in good health.

The rearrangement links TRBV5-1 to TRBJ2-5; no firm D call. This CDR3 contains 16 residues. From germline, CDR1 is SGHRS and CDR2 YFSETQ. V gave up 0 bases and J gave up 1 base, with 13 bases separating them. Here the CDR3 reads CASSLADPRVQETQYF. CDR3 DNA sequence: TGCGCCAGCAGCTTGGCGGACCCTCGGGTCCAAGAGACCCAGTACTTC.

A few counts support this clone. The rearrangement uses TRBV10-3 and TRBJ2-3; tentatively, D is TRBD2 (6 bases). This CDR3 comprises 16 residues. Germline CDR1 reads ENHRY; CDR2 reads SYGVKD. Trimming took off 8 bases at V and 4 bases at J, with 22 bases between the two ends. The CDR3 bases are TGTGCCATCCAGGCGGGGAGTATCCCGACGCCAGATACGCAGTATTTT. Its translation: CAIQAGSIPTPDTQYF.

The chain uses TRBV27 and TRBJ1-3, with D maybe TRBD1 (6 bases). This CDR3 is 16 amino acids long. CDR1 MNHEY and CDR2 SMNVEV come from the germline V gene (reference sequence). V lost 5 bases, J lost 4 bases, and 18 bases lay in between. CDR3 DNA: TGTGCCAGCAGTCCCAACCGTCGGACAGAAGGAAACACCATATATTTT. Encoded protein: CASSPNRRTEGNTIYF.

In its sample, this clone was seen a few times. J is TRBJ2-5 and V is TRBV11-2; D uncertain. The CDR3 is 14 amino acids. V gave up 1 base and J gave up 1 base, with 7 bases separating them. Germline CDR1 is SGHAT and CDR2 is FQNNGV. The CDR3 sequence: CASSLVSRQETQYF. The CDR3 DNA reads TGTGCCAGCAGCTTAGTTAGTCGCCAAGAGACCCAGTACTTC.

The chain couples TRBV27 to TRBJ2-1; possibly TRBD2 for D (7 bases). V was pared by 5 bases and J by 5 bases, with 22 bases between. The CDR3 is made up of 17 amino acids. Germline V gives CDR1 MNHEY, CDR2 SMNVEV (reference sequence). The CDR3 sequence is CASSPFWGRGDHNEQFF. CDR3 sequence (DNA): TGTGCCAGCAGTCCCTTCTGGGGGAGGGGGGACCACAATGAGCAGTTCTTC.

In its sample, this clone was seen a few times. The rearrangement joins TRBV29-1 to TRBJ2-2; D may be TRBD1 or TRBD2 (7 bases each). Trimming pared 3 bases from V and 7 bases from J, leaving 15 bases between. Germline-derived CDR1 and CDR2 are SQVTM and ANQGSEA. The CDR3 spans 14 residues. The CDR3 sequence is CSVDRGSSGGELFF. The CDR3 region has the DNA TGCAGCGTTGACAGGGGGTCTAGCGGCGGGGAGCTGTTTTTT.

The chain links TRBV11-2 to TRBJ2-3; 7 nucleotides match TRBD2. V was pared by 5 bases and J by 2 bases, with 7 bases of the junction left unmatched. Germline V lookup: CDR1 SGHAT, CDR2 FQNNGV. The CDR3 is 15 amino acids. The chain's CDR3 is CASSPRTRTTDTQYF. The CDR3 DNA is TGTGCCAGCAGCCCCCGGACTAGGACCACAGATACGCAGTATTTT.

V is TRBV27 and J is TRBJ1-2; 8 nucleotides agree with TRBD1. Germline V gene data show CDR1 as MNHEY and CDR2 as SMNVEV (reference sequence). V was clipped by 6 bases and J by 8 bases; unmatched bases: 14. The CDR3 runs 15 residues. The chain's CDR3 is CASSLGQGKVRGYTF. As DNA, the CDR3 is TGTGCCAGCAGCCTAGGACAGGGAAAGGTACGAGGCTACACCTTC.

This clone has more than one count but fewer than ten. The CDR3, as DNA: TGTGCCAGCAGCTTGAAGGCCACAGATACGCAGTATTTT. As protein: CASSLKATDTQYF. The gene calls are TRBV5-4 and TRBJ2-3; D ambiguous. V lost 1 base, J lost 2 bases, and 5 bases lay in between. CDR1 and CDR2 (germline): SGHNT, YYREEE (reference sequence). This CDR3 is 13 amino acids long.

This sequence joins TRBV7-2 and TRBJ2-7, with D possibly called TRBD1 or TRBD2 (5 bases each). The CDR3 sequence is 15 residues long. Germline CDR1 is SGHTA and CDR2 is FQGNSA. Trimming left V 5 bases short and J 0 bases short, with 14 bases between. Written as DNA, the CDR3 is TGTGCCAGCAGCCCGATTCGTGGGGGCTCCTACGAGCAGTACTTC. It specifies CASSPIRGGSYEQYF. Full variable domain (rest looked up from reference TRBV7-2 and TRBJ2-7): GAGVSQSPSNKVTEKGKDVELRCDPISGHTALYWYRQSLGQGLEFLIYFQGNSAPDKSGLPSDRFSAERTGGSVSTLTIQRTQQEDSAVYLCASSPIRGGSYEQYFGPGTRLTVT.

This chain links TRBV11-2 with TRBJ2-7; TRBD2 might be the D (6 bases). Germline CDR1 reads SGHAT; CDR2 reads FQNNGV. The V end was cut by 5 bases, the J end by 2 bases, with 16 bases between. This CDR3 comprises 15 residues. DNA for the CDR3: TGTGCCAGCAGCCCACTACAGCGGAGGGCCTACGAGCAGTACTTC. Translating gives CASSPLQRRAYEQYF.

This chain joins TRBV6-1 and TRBJ2-1; TRBD1 aligns across 10 bases. Losses at the gene ends were 8 bases for V and 6 bases for J; bases not matched to a gene: 10. The germline gives CDR1 MNHNS, CDR2 SASEGT. This CDR3 region has 15 residues. The CDR3 region is CASWDRGSYFNEQFF. The CDR3 DNA reads as TGTGCCAGCTGGGACAGGGGTAGCTACTTCAATGAGCAGTTCTTC.

The rearrangement joins TRBV7-8 to TRBJ2-4; 7 nucleotides align to TRBD2. J lost 0 bases, V lost 1 base, and 3 bases had no gene match. Germline V lookup: CDR1 SGHVS, CDR2 FQNEAQ. This CDR3 comprises 16 residues. This CDR3 is CASSLVGTKAKNIQYF. CDR3 coding DNA: TGTGCCAGCAGCTTAGTGGGGACTAAAGCCAAAAACATTCAGTACTTC.

The rearrangement joins TRBV10-3 to TRBJ2-3, with 9 bases lining up with TRBD1. There are 15 residues in the CDR3. Trimming took 9 bases from V and 3 from J; bases not matched to a gene: 10. In germline, CDR1 is ENHRY, CDR2 SYGVKD. CDR3 region: CAMGTGRRTTDTQYF. CDR3 sequence (DNA): TGTGCCATGGGGACAGGGCGGAGGACGACAGATACGCAGTATTTT.

This clone was seen a few times. This chain uses TRBV5-1 with TRBJ2-7; possible D gene TRBD2, 6 bases. Trimming pared 4 bases from V and 5 bases from J, leaving 13 bases between. Looked up from germline, CDR1 is SGHRS and CDR2 is YFSETQ. The CDR3 sequence is 13 residues long. As DNA, the CDR3 is TGCGCCAGCAGCCTCGGGACTGCAGACGAGCAGTACTTC. It translates to CASSLGTADEQYF.

The genes are TRBV5-1 and TRBJ1-5; TRBD1 might be the D (6 bases). The CDR3 extends over 13 amino acids. V was clipped by 7 bases and J by 5 bases, with 13 bases between them. The germline V gene encodes CDR1 SGHRS and CDR2 YFSETQ. CDR3 bases: TGCGCCAGCTTAGCAGGGGAGGATCAGCCCCAGCATTTT. Translating it yields CASLAGEDQPQHF.

The table lists this clone with a few counts. This chain uses TRBV10-2 with TRBJ2-3; TRBD2 might be the D (6 bases). The CDR3 spans 15 residues. Per germline, CDR1 WSHSY and CDR2 SAAADI. Trimming shortened V by 2 bases and J by 0 bases, and 9 bases separated the two germline ends. The CDR3: CASSEPGVSTDTQYF. CDR3 bases: TGCGCCAGCAGTGAGCCGGGGGTTAGCACAGATACGCAGTATTTT.

This chain connects TRBV7-2 to TRBJ1-2, with no clear D. Germline CDR1 and CDR2: SGHTA and FQGNSA. This CDR3 has 13 amino acids. Trimming removed 2 bases at V and 3 bases at J, with 7 bases between. This CDR3 reads CASSLHFDYGYTF. The CDR3 coding sequence is TGTGCCAGCAGCTTACATTTCGACTATGGCTACACCTTC. The full variable domain, its missing parts supplied by reference TRBV7-2 and TRBJ1-2, is GAGVSQSPSNKVTEKGKDVELRCDPISGHTALYWYRQSLGQGLEFLIYFQGNSAPDKSGLPSDRFSAERTGGSVSTLTIQRTQQEDSAVYLCASSLHFDYGYTFGSGTRLTVV.

The chain couples TRBV4-2 to TRBJ2-7; the match to TRBD2 covers 9 bases. CDR1 is LGHNA and CDR2 is YNFKEQ in the germline V gene. The ends lost 1 base at V and 5 bases at J; junction bases unmatched: 9. CDR3 length: 16 residues. CDR3 nucleotides: TGTGCCAGCAGCCAAGGGTTATCGGCTAGCGGGAACGAGCAGTACTTC. Translated: CASSQGLSASGNEQYF.

This clone was detected only once. V usage is TRBV28 and J usage is TRBJ2-3; no reliable D call. V was clipped by 3 bases and J by 5 bases, with 15 bases between them. CDR1 and CDR2 (germline): MDHEN, SYDVKM. The CDR3 runs 15 residues. CDR3: CASSFGRQKRDTQYF. The CDR3 DNA reads TGTGCCAGCAGTTTTGGGCGGCAAAAACGAGATACGCAGTATTTT.

V usage is TRBV7-9 and J usage is TRBJ2-7, with 9 bases identical to TRBD2. The V gene's germline CDR1 is SEHNR and CDR2 FQNEAQ (reference sequence). The CDR3 runs to 16 residues. V lost 2 bases to trimming and J lost 7 bases; unmatched junction nucleotides: 12. The CDR3 here is CASSLSQLAGAFEQYF. The CDR3 bases are TGTGCCAGCAGCTTATCTCAACTAGCGGGCGCTTTTGAGCAGTACTTC.

The gene calls are TRBV7-9 and TRBJ2-1; TRBD1 or TRBD2 may be the D gene (5 bases each). Germline lookup yields CDR1 SEHNR and CDR2 FQNEAQ (reference sequence). Trimming cost V 1 base and J 4 bases, with 11 bases left between them. This CDR3 is built from 15 residues. The DNA of the CDR3 is TGTGCCAGCAGCTTAGATGGGACGGTATACAATGAGCAGTTCTTC. It yields the protein CASSLDGTVYNEQFF.

Details on this clone: The sample holds other DNA sequences that translate to the same CDR3. The chain employs TRBV18 and TRBJ1-4; D gene unclear. Germline CDR1 reads KGHSH; CDR2 reads LQKENI. The CDR3 has 12 amino acids. V was pared by 3 bases and J by 7 bases, with 6 bases between. The CDR3 DNA sequence: TGTGCCAGCTCACCGGGCGGTGAAAAACTGTTTTTT. The encoded protein is CASSPGGEKLFF.

The rearrangement links TRBV7-9 to TRBJ2-2; TRBD2 agrees at 11 bases. This CDR3 contains 19 residues. Unmatched junction bases numbered 12, after V lost 2 bases and J lost 4 bases. In germline, CDR1 is SEHNR, CDR2 FQNEAQ (reference sequence). The CDR3 nucleotides read TGTGCCAGCAGCTTACCGCGTGGTAGCGGGAGGGTCGGCACCGGGGAGCTGTTTTTT. Protein: CASSLPRGSGRVGTGELFF.

The chain recombines TRBV4-1 with TRBJ2-7; D gene unclear. The V and J ends lost 2 bases and 4 bases respectively, with 9 bases between them. Germline CDR1 and CDR2: MGHRA and YSYEKL. This CDR3 comprises 13 residues. The CDR3 DNA follows: TGCGCCAGCAGCCAACATACACTGTACGAGCAGTACTTC. Translation gives CASSQHTLYEQYF.

The chain uses TRBV5-1 and TRBJ2-2, with 7 nucleotides matching TRBD2. Losses at the gene ends were 4 bases for V and 2 bases for J; bases not matched to a gene: 2. Germline V lookup: CDR1 SGHRS, CDR2 YFSETQ. This CDR3 region has 14 residues. The CDR3 protein is CASSAGLNTGELFF. DNA of the CDR3: TGCGCCAGCAGCGCGGGACTAAACACCGGGGAGCTGTTTTTT.

CDR3 DNA: TGTGCCAGCAGCCCGTATAAGCTGGGGTGGGGACAGGGTTTACTCAATGAGCAGTTCTTC. This encodes CASSPYKLGWGQGLLNEQFF. V is TRBV13 and J is TRBJ2-1, with 9 bases fitting TRBD1. Germline CDR1 reads PRHDT; CDR2 reads FYEKMQ (reference sequence). This CDR3 region has 20 residues. The junction had 23 bases not matched to a gene; V was cut back by 5 bases and J by 6 bases.

The CDR3 DNA reads as TGTGCCAGCTCACCTCCGGGACAGGTTTCCTACGAGCAGTACTTC. Its translation: CASSPPGQVSYEQYF. V gene TRBV18 combines with J gene TRBJ2-7; TRBD1 matches at 8 bases. Germline V CDR1 and CDR2: KGHSH, LQKENI. This CDR3 has 15 amino acids. V was clipped by 3 bases and J by 1 base; unmatched bases: 5.

There are a few counts of this clone. The rearrangement links TRBV19 to TRBJ1-5; TRBD1 agrees at 7 bases. The CDR3 consists of 15 residues. Per the germline V gene, CDR1 is LNHDA and CDR2 is SQIVND (reference sequence). Trimming cost V 4 bases and J 3 bases; bases outside gene matches: 6. The CDR3 DNA follows: TGTGCCAGTAGTACCCGACAGGGCTACAATCAGCCCCAGCATTTT. It encodes CASSTRQGYNQPQHF.

This clone has just a few counts. The CDR3 region has the DNA TGTGCCAGCTCACCACCGATCTGGAGCAATGAGCAGTTCTTC. This gives the protein CASSPPIWSNEQFF. The genes are TRBV18 and TRBJ2-1; D is uncertain. CDR1 KGHSH and CDR2 LQKENI come from the germline V gene. Trimming shortened V by 0 bases and J by 6 bases, and 9 bases separated the two germline ends. The CDR3 totals 14 residues.

The chain combines TRBV6-1 with TRBJ2-3; unclear D gene. This CDR3 is built from 13 residues. Germline values: CDR1 MNHNS, CDR2 SASEGT. The germline V and J ends were trimmed by 6 bases and 6 bases, with 13 bases remaining between them. Here the CDR3 DNA reads TGTGCCAGCAGGGCGGCCCGGCGGGATACGCAGTATTTT. This codes for CASRAARRDTQYF.